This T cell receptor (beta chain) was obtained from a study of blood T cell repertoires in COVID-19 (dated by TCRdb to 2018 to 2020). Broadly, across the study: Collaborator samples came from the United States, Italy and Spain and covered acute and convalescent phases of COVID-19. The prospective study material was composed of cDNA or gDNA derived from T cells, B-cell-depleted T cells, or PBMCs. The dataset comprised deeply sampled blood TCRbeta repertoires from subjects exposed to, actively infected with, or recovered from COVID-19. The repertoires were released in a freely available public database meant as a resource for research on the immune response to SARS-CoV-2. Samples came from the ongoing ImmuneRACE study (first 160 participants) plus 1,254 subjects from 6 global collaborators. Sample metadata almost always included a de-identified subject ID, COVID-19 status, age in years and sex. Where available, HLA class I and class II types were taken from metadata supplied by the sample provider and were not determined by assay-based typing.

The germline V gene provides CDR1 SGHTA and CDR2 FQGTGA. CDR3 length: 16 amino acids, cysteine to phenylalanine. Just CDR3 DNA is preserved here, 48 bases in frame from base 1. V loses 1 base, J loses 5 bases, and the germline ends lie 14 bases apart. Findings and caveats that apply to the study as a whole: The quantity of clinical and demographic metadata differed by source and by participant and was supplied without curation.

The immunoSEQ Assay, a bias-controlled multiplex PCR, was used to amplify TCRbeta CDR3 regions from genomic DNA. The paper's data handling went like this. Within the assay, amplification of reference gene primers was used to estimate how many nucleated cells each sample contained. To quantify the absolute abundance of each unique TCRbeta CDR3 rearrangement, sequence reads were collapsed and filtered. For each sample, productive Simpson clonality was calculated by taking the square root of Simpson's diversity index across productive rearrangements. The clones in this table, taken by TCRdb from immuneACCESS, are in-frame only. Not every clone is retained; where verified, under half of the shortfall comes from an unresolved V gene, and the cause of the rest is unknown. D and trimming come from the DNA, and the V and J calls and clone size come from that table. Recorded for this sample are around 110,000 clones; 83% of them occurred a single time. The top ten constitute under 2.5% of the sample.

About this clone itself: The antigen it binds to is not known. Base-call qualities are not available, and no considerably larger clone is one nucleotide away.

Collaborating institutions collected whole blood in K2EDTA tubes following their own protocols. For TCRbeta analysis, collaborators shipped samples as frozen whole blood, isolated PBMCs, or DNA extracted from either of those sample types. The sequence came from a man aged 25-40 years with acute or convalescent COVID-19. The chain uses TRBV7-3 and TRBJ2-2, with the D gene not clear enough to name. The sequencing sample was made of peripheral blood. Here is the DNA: TGTGCCAGCAGCTTAAGAGGTGCGACGGAAACCGGGGAGCTGTTTTTT. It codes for CASSLRGATETGELFF.